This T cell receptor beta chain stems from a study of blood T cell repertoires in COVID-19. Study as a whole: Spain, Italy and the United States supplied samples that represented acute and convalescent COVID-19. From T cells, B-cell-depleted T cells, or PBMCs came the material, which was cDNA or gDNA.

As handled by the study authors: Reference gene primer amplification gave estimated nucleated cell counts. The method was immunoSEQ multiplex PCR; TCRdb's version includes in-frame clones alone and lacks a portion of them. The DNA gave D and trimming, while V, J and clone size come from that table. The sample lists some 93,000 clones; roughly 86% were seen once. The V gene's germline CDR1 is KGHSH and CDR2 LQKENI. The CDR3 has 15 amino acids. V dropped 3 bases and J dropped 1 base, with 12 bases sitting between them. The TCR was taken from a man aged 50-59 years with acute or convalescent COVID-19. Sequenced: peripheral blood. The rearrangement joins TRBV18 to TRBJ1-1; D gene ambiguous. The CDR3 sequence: CASSPASSGNTEAFF. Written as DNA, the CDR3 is TGTGCCAGCTCACCGGCCAGCTCGGGGAACACTGAAGCTTTCTTT.